A single sample is the source of the 18 T cell receptor beta chains below, sequenced in a study of identical twins. TCRdb recomputed calls from the 5' RACE reads with MiXCR, one row per CDR3 protein. The table records a few hundred thousand distinct CDR3 sequences, roughly 13% of them present only once. The data also belong to a second study, concerning yellow fever vaccine responses in identical twins.

The material sequenced was CD4+ T cells sorted from blood. These receptors were taken from a woman aged 18-29 years in good health.

CDR3 nucleotides: TGCAGTGCTAGTTTGGGGGATACGCAGTATTTT. Amino acid sequence: CSASLGDTQYF. The rearrangement links TRBV20-1 to TRBJ2-3; D unresolved. The germline V and J ends were trimmed by 3 bases and 6 bases, with 7 bases remaining between them. CDR3 length equals 11 residues. Germline loops: CDR1 DFQATT, CDR2 SNEGSKA (reference sequence).

Concerning this clonotype itself: It may be a read error: a sequence one base away is much more abundant. The CDR3 region has the DNA TGTGCCAGCAGCCGTAAAGCGGGAGCCTACGAGCAGTTCTTC. Translated: CASSRKAGAYEQFF. The chain couples TRBV7-2 to TRBJ2-7, with TRBD2 matching over 8 bases. The end of the DNA fits TRBJ2-1 better, so the J call may be wrong. CDR1 SGHTA and CDR2 FQGNSA come from the germline V gene. The CDR3 length is 14 residues.

V gene TRBV12-3 or TRBV12-4 combines with J gene TRBJ2-5; tentatively, D is TRBD2 (6 bases). This CDR3 is 16 amino acids long. V was clipped by 3 bases and J by 4 bases, with 18 bases between them. The DNA of the CDR3 is TGTGCCAGCAGTTTTAGGGCGGGGTCGGCGGGAGAGACCCAGTACTTC. Translated, it gives CASSFRAGSAGETQYF.

This chain joins TRBV20-1 and TRBJ2-3; possibly TRBD2 for D (6 bases). From germline, CDR1 is DFQATT and CDR2 SNEGSKA (reference sequence). Trimming pared 2 bases from V and 5 bases from J, leaving 11 bases between. The CDR3 loop spans 13 amino acids. The DNA of the CDR3 is TGCAGTGCTAGATCTCCCGGGAGAGATACGCAGTATTTT. This sequence encodes CSARSPGRDTQYF.

The V gene is TRBV6-1, the J gene TRBJ2-1; the D is unclear. The CDR3 sequence is 14 residues long. The V and J ends lost 8 bases and 4 bases respectively, with 15 bases between them. Germline V gene data show CDR1 as MNHNS and CDR2 as SASEGT. The CDR3 DNA is TGTGCCAGCGCAACCCAAACCTTGTACAATGAGCAGTTCTTC. This codes for CASATQTLYNEQFF.

Comment on this clonotype: The junction differs from germline at one of its ends, possibly a read error. The V call is TRBV6-2 or TRBV6-3, the J call TRBJ1-1, with unresolved D. The V gene's germline CDR1 is MNHEY and CDR2 SVGEGT. This CDR3 has 15 residues. The CDR3, as DNA: TGTACCAGCACCCCCTTTGCCCCCTCGGGGACTGAAGCTTTCTTT. Translation gives CTSTPFAPSGTEAFF.

The gene calls are TRBV6-5 and TRBJ2-7; 7 bases align to TRBD1. The germline gives CDR1 MNHEY, CDR2 SVGAGI. The CDR3 covers 14 residues. The V segment lost 2 bases and the J segment 2 bases; nucleotides outside the gene matches: 3. Here the CDR3 DNA reads TGTGCCAGCAGTTACGGTCAGGGGGCCTACGAGCAGTACTTC. The encoded protein is CASSYGQGAYEQYF.

This chain joins TRBV2 and TRBJ1-1; TRBD1 matches 7 bases. The germline gives CDR1 SNHLY, CDR2 FYNNEI. The CDR3 spans 14 residues. V shed 7 bases and J 0 bases; nucleotides not matched to a gene: 5. CDR3 amino acids: CASINRGLNTEAFF. The CDR3 nucleotides are TGTGCCAGCATTAACAGGGGTCTGAACACTGAAGCTTTCTTT. The full variable domain, rest sourced from reference TRBV2 and TRBJ1-1, is EPEVTQTPSHQVTQMGQEVILRCVPISNHLYFYWYRQILGQKVEFLVSFYNNEISEKSEIFDDQFSVERPDGSNFTLKIRSTKLEDSAMYFCASINRGLNTEAFFGQGTRLTVV.

This clonotype was recorded a few times. J is TRBJ2-7 and V is TRBV4-2, with a tentative D call TRBD1 (6 bases). Per germline, CDR1 LGHNA and CDR2 YNFKEQ. The CDR3 totals 14 residues. The germline V and J ends were trimmed by 3 bases and 5 bases, with 14 bases remaining between them. The CDR3 here is CASSQEDSSDEQYF. CDR3 DNA: TGTGCCAGCAGCCAGGAGGACAGTTCGGACGAGCAGTACTTC.

This rearrangement joins TRBV2 to TRBJ2-3; D not resolved. The CDR3 covers 13 residues. The V end lost 7 bases, the J end lost 4 bases, and 12 bases lay between the germline ends. CDR1 is SNHLY, CDR2 FYNNEI, per germline. CDR3 sequence reads: CASNLVQSDTQYF. For the CDR3, the DNA is TGTGCCAGCAACCTAGTCCAGTCAGATACGCAGTATTTT.

The chain carries TRBV6-2 or TRBV6-3 and TRBJ2-5; D might be TRBD2 (5 bases). Germline assignment: CDR1 MNHEY and CDR2 SVGEGT. V was cut by 8 bases and J by 5 bases, with 24 bases left in between. The CDR3 loop spans 16 amino acids. Written as DNA, the CDR3 is TGTGCCAGCTCCCCTTTGCGGGCCAAGATCCTGGAGACCCAGTACTTC. Residues: CASSPLRAKILETQYF.

V gene TRBV4-2 combines with J gene TRBJ2-3; TRBD2 is a possible D gene (6 bases). V lost 1 base and J 4 bases, leaving 12 bases between the germline ends. The CDR3 length is 15 residues. CDR1 is LGHNA, CDR2 YNFKEQ, per germline. This CDR3 reads CASSQVRTIADTQYF. The CDR3 DNA follows: TGTGCCAGCAGCCAAGTCAGGACTATCGCAGATACGCAGTATTTT.

This rearrangement joins TRBV20-1 to TRBJ2-3; 10 bases map to TRBD2. Germline-derived CDR1 and CDR2 are DFQATT and SNEGSKA (reference sequence). This CDR3 comprises 15 residues. Trimming cost V 1 base and J 7 bases; bases outside gene matches: 8. The CDR3 DNA reads TGCAGTGCTAGAGTTGGAGCGGGGGGGCTTTATACGCAGTATTTT. Its protein product is CSARVGAGGLYTQYF.

This clonotype has a count of ten or more. The genes are TRBV12-3 or TRBV12-4 and TRBJ2-1, with TRBD2 as a possible D gene (6 bases). The CDR3 extends over 14 amino acids. V was pared by 8 bases and J by 4 bases, with 15 bases between. The CDR3, as DNA: TGTGCCAGCCGGTCTAGCGATAAATACAATGAGCAGTTCTTC. Translated: CASRSSDKYNEQFF.

The chain is built from TRBV6-5 and TRBJ1-1; no reliable D call. Germline CDR1 reads MNHEY; CDR2 reads SVGAGI. The CDR3 extends over 11 amino acids. The CDR3, as DNA: TGTGGGGTGGGGATGAACACTGAAGCTTTCTTT. This sequence encodes CGVGMNTEAFF.

This chain links TRBV12-3 or TRBV12-4 with TRBJ2-5, with a tentative D call TRBD1 (5 bases). With 2 bases removed from V and 4 bases from J, the gap between germline ends came to 14 bases. CDR3 length: 15 residues. The CDR3 DNA sequence: TGTGCCAGCAGTTTAAGGGCAGGGTCCGGAGAGACCCAGTACTTC. It translates to CASSLRAGSGETQYF.

This clonotype was seen more than once but under ten times. The gene calls are TRBV20-1 and TRBJ2-5; TRBD2 matches at 13 bases. From germline, CDR1 is DFQATT and CDR2 SNEGSKA (reference sequence). V was clipped by 5 bases and J by 2 bases; unmatched bases: 11. The CDR3 extends over 17 amino acids. The CDR3 region has the DNA TGCAGTGCTTCAGAAGGACTAGCGGGAGTCTTTCAAGAGACCCAGTACTTC. It translates to CSASEGLAGVFQETQYF.

This clonotype was counted many times. The chain employs TRBV5-1 and TRBJ2-6; D ambiguous. Trimming pared 5 bases from V and 1 base from J, leaving 10 bases between. Looked up from germline, CDR1 is SGHRS and CDR2 is YFSETQ. This CDR3 region has 15 residues. CDR3 coding DNA: TGCGCCAGCAGAGGTACGGCGTCTGGGGCCAACGTCCTGACTTTC. Translating it yields CASRGTASGANVLTF.